This TCR beta chain emerged from a study of cytomegalovirus exposure and HLA in healthy donors. CDR1 is SGHRS and CDR2 is YFSETQ in the germline V gene. Trimming shortened V by 0 bases and J by 5 bases, and 13 bases separated the two germline ends. The CDR3 loop spans 15 amino acids. Findings of the study overall: The investigators catalogued 150 to 200 TCR beta chains as cytomegalovirus-associated.

Notes on this clone: Its antigen is not known.

The method was immunoSEQ multiplex PCR; TCRdb's version includes in-frame clones alone and lacks a portion of them. The data hold about 160,000 clones, with 70% to 90% observed a single time. The sequencing sample was made of PBMCs. V gene TRBV5-1 combines with J gene TRBJ2-3; TRBD2 might be the D (6 bases). This clonotype was sampled from a man aged 25-40 years in good health and CMV-seropositive. The CDR3 reads CASSLDPGRGDTQYF. The CDR3 DNA follows: TGCGCCAGCAGCTTGGACCCGGGGCGGGGAGATACGCAGTATTTT.